The source of this T cell receptor (beta chain) is a study of blood T cell repertoires in COVID-19. V shed 5 bases and J shed 3 bases, with 11 bases lying between them. This CDR3 has 15 residues. Germline V gene lookup returns CDR1 SNHLY and CDR2 FYNNEI. Original methodology: It was from reference gene primer amplification that nucleated cell counts were estimated. Here immunoSEQ multiplex PCR was the method, and the copy in TCRdb shows in-frame clones only, minus some. The V and J calls and the clone size are those of that table, but D and trimming were determined from the DNA. This sample yields about 48,000 clones, of which 75% to 90% are seen a single time; more than 15% belongs to the top ten.

Sequencing was performed on peripheral blood. This receptor was taken from a human donor in a cohort sampled during active COVID-19. The donor label of this sample is uncertain. J is TRBJ1-6 and V is TRBV2; D is uncertain. The CDR3 spells CASSSRTSYNSPLHF. In DNA, the CDR3 is TGTGCCAGCAGTAGCCGAACGAGCTATAATTCACCCCTCCACTTT.